The entry below gives a single TCR beta chain sequence along with its context. What it binds is not known. This specimen belongs to a study of T cells in lung cancer brain metastases. Produced via immunoSEQ multiplex PCR; TCRdb's table is partial and in-frame only. The sample consists of thousands of clones, roughly 88% of them appearing once. Patients with a history of multiple malignancies were excluded. Marked H&E slides guided macrodissection of tumor areas from a few unstained, deparaffinized 10 um sections. Notes on the study in general: Few clones were shared between paired lesions (mean Morisita around 0.2); most were lesion-specific.

The ends were cut back, 3 bases at V and 6 bases at J, with 14 bases in the middle. Germline CDR1 is LGHNT and CDR2 is FRNRAP. CDR3 length: 14 amino acids. The rearrangement joins TRBV12-5 to TRBJ1-2, with D perhaps TRBD1 (5 bases). The TCR originated in a middle-aged man with non-small cell lung cancer. The sequenced sample consisted of tumor tissue from the primary lung tumor. CDR3 nucleotide sequence: TGTGCTAGTGGTTTCTTCCGGGGGGAGGATGGCTACACCTTC. Protein: CASGFFRGEDGYTF.